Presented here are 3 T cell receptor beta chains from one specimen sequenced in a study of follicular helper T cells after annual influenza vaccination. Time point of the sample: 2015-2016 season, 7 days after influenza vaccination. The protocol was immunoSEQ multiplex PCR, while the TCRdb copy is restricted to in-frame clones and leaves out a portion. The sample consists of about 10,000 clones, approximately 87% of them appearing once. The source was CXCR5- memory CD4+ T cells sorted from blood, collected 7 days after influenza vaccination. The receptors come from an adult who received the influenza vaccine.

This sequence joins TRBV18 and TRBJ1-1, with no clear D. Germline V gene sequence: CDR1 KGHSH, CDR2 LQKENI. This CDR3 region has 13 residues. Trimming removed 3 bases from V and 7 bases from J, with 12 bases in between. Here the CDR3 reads CASSPLERNEAFF. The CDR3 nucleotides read TGTGCCAGCTCACCCCTTGAGAGGAATGAAGCTTTCTTT. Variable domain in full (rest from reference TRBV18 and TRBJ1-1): NAGVMQNPRHLVRRRGQEARLRCSPMKGHSHVYWYRQLPEEGLKFMVYLQKENIIDESGMPKERFSAEFPKEGPSILRIQQVVRGDSAAYFCASSPLERNEAFFGQGTRLTVV.

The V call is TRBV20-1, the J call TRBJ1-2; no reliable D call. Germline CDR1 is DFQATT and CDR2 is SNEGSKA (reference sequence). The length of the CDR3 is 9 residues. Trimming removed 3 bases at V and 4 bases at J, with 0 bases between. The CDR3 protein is CSASYGYTF. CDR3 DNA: TGCAGTGCTAGCTATGGCTACACCTTC.

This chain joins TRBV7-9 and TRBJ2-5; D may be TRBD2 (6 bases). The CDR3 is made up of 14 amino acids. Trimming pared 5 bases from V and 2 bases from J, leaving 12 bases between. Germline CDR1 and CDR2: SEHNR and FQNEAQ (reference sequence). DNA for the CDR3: TGTGCCAGCAGCCTCGCTAGCGTACAAGAGACCCAGTACTTC. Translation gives CASSLASVQETQYF. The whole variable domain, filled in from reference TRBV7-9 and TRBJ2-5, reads DTGVSQNPRHKITKRGQNVTFRCDPISEHNRLYWYRQTLGQGPEFLTYFQNEAQLEKSRLLSDRFSAERPKGSFSTLEIQRTEQGDSAMYLCASSLASVQETQYFGPGTRLLVL.